These T cell receptor beta chains were read from a single sample in a study of vaccination and CD4 T cells after COVID-19. Using its own MiXCR run on the PCR reads, TCRdb lists one record per CDR3 protein. This sample has around 10,000 distinct CDR3 sequences, with around 40% found just once. Their specific antigens are unknown. Sample: CD4+ T cells from blood, cultured in vitro. The receptors were gathered from a human donor in good health. The CDR3 runs from the conserved cysteine through the conserved F or W. D genes are given only for firm matches. Only part of the rows carry a size: once, few, many, or a class if the clone is expanded.

j_gene | d_gene | abundance | v_gene | CDR3aa | CDR3nt
TRBJ2-7 | NA | NA | TRBV7-8 | CASSPGDGYHYEQYF | TGTGCCAGCAGCCCCGGAGATGGATACCACTACGAGCAGTACTTC
TRBJ2-3 | NA | NA | TRBV10-3 | CAIMSSTDTQYF | TGTGCCATCATGTCTAGCACAGATACGCAGTATTTT
TRBJ2-5 | NA | NA | TRBV23-1 | CASSQPGRGGRHVETQYF | TGCGCCAGCAGTCAACCCGGTCGTGGGGGGCGCCATGTGGAGACCCAGTACTTC
TRBJ1-1 | NA | few | TRBV6-1 | CASRLLGLMNTEAFF | TGTGCCAGCAGATTGTTGGGCCTCATGAACACTGAAGCTTTCTTT
TRBJ2-7 | NA | once | TRBV28 | CASSPPEGAGQYF | TGTGCCAGCAGTCCCCCGGAAGGGGCGGGGCAGTACTTC
TRBJ2-3 | NA | NA | TRBV6-2/TRBV6-3 | CASSYSMLGRGLNTDTQYF | TGTGCCAGCAGTTACTCGATGCTGGGGAGAGGGCTAAACACAGATACGCAGTATTTT
TRBJ2-7 | TRBD2 | NA | TRBV5-1 | CASSLGLAGPYEQYF | TGCGCCAGCAGCCTGGGACTAGCGGGGCCCTACGAGCAGTACTTC
TRBJ1-5 | NA | few | TRBV20-1 | CSARGGTNPYSNQPQHF | TGCAGTGCTAGAGGAGGGACGAATCCCTATAGCAATCAGCCCCAGCATTTT
TRBJ2-5 | NA | NA | TRBV18 | CASSPLTREETQYF | TGTGCCAGCTCACCGCTTACCAGGGAAGAGACCCAGTACTTC
TRBJ2-1 | NA | NA | TRBV29-1 | CSVGNIASSYNEQFF | TGCAGCGTTGGGAATATTGCGAGCTCCTACAATGAGCAGTTCTTC
TRBJ2-1 | NA | NA | TRBV27 | CASSLPGGGGHNEQFF | TGTGCCAGCAGTTTACCGGGAGGAGGGGGGCACAATGAGCAGTTCTTC
TRBJ1-5 | TRBD1 | NA | TRBV7-2 | CASSLDRFQPQHF | TGTGCCAGCAGCCTGGACAGGTTCCAGCCCCAGCATTTT
TRBJ1-2 | NA | few | TRBV6-1 | CASRGPGTPYGYTF | TGTGCCAGCAGAGGACCCGGGACACCCTATGGCTACACCTTC
TRBJ2-7 | TRBD2 | few | TRBV2 | CASTELPTSGGVGGYF | TGTGCCAGCACCGAGCTCCCCACTAGCGGAGGGGTTGGGGGGTACTTC
TRBJ2-7 | NA | NA | TRBV5-1 | CASSYSWGPYEQYF | TGCGCCAGCAGCTATTCGTGGGGGCCCTACGAGCAGTACTTC